A single sample is the source of the 11 T cell receptor beta chains below, sequenced in a study of cytomegalovirus exposure and HLA in healthy donors. Sequencing was performed with immunoSEQ multiplex PCR; in TCRdb, only in-frame clones are kept and a portion is missing. Seen here are 200,000 to 250,000 clones, roughly 85% observed once, and the top ten hold about 6%. The source material was PBMCs. These receptors originate from a woman aged 18-29 years in good health and CMV-seronegative.

V and J are TRBV5-1 and TRBJ1-3, with a weak D call TRBD1 (5 bases). Germline V gene sequence: CDR1 SGHRS, CDR2 YFSETQ. Trimming cost V 4 bases and J 0 bases, with 14 bases left between them. This CDR3 comprises 16 residues. This CDR3 reads CASSRGEKSSGNTIYF. The CDR3, as DNA: TGCGCCAGCAGCCGAGGGGAGAAAAGCTCTGGAAACACCATATATTTT.

The V call is TRBV2, the J call TRBJ1-2; the D is unclear. Germline V lookup: CDR1 SNHLY, CDR2 FYNNEI. Trimming left V 4 bases short and J 3 bases short, with 9 bases between. The CDR3 is made up of 13 amino acids. CDR3 nucleotides: TGTGCCAGCAGTGTGCAGCGGGACTATGGCTACACCTTC. Translation gives CASSVQRDYGYTF.

In this sample, this clone turned up once. The V and J genes are TRBV27 and TRBJ1-5; a possible D gene is TRBD1 (5 bases). V shed 2 bases and J shed 7 bases, with 9 bases lying between them. The CDR3 spans 13 residues. The germline CDR1 and CDR2 sequences are MNHEY and SMNVEV (reference sequence). The CDR3 protein is CASSLNWGQPQHF. The CDR3 coding sequence is TGTGCCAGCAGTTTAAACTGGGGCCAGCCCCAGCATTTT.

V gene TRBV11-1 combines with J gene TRBJ2-7, with D possibly called TRBD1 or TRBD2 (7 bases each). This CDR3 contains 15 residues. The V and J ends lost 2 bases and 4 bases respectively, with 15 bases between them. Per the germline V gene, CDR1 is SGHAT and CDR2 is FQDESV (reference sequence). This CDR3 reads CASSLNGQGGYEQYF. As DNA, the CDR3 is TGTGCCAGCAGCTTAAATGGCCAGGGGGGGTACGAGCAGTACTTC. The whole variable domain, remainder taken from reference TRBV11-1 and TRBJ2-7, is EAEVAQSPRYKITEKSQAVAFWCDPISGHATLYWYRQILGQGPELLVQFQDESVVDDSQLPKDRFSAERLKGVDSTLKIQPAELGDSAMYLCASSLNGQGGYEQYFGPGTRLTVT.

This clone was seen just once. The rearrangement uses TRBV2 and TRBJ1-4, with TRBD1 identical over 7 bases. The V segment lost 1 base and the J segment 7 bases; nucleotides outside the gene matches: 3. CDR3 size: 14 residues. The V gene's germline CDR1 is SNHLY and CDR2 FYNNEI. The CDR3 loop is CASSEEGAGEKLFF. The CDR3 DNA reads TGTGCCAGCAGTGAAGAGGGGGCAGGTGAAAAACTGTTTTTT.

The chain couples TRBV28 to TRBJ1-2; D gene unclear. Germline CDR1 MDHEN, CDR2 SYDVKM. The CDR3 has 14 residues. The ends were cut back, 3 bases at V and 0 bases at J, with 8 bases in the middle. The CDR3 is CASSFGSSNYGYTF. The CDR3 DNA is TGTGCCAGCAGTTTCGGGAGTTCTAACTATGGCTACACCTTC.

In this sample, this clone turned up a few times. The chain combines TRBV18 with TRBJ1-1; TRBD1 is a possible D gene (5 bases). The CDR3 loop spans 13 amino acids. Germline assignment: CDR1 KGHSH and CDR2 LQKENI. V was cut by 1 base and J by 3 bases, with 6 bases left in between. The CDR3 sequence: CASSPQGDTEAFF. DNA of the CDR3: TGTGCCAGCTCACCACAAGGGGACACTGAAGCTTTCTTT.

This chain links TRBV30 with TRBJ1-2; no reliable D call. Germline V CDR1 and CDR2: GTSNPN, SVGIG (reference sequence). V was trimmed by 0 bases and J by 0 bases, leaving 5 bases between them. This CDR3 is 13 amino acids long. The CDR3 loop is CAWSVLTNYGYTF. In DNA, the CDR3 is TGTGCCTGGAGTGTACTGACTAACTATGGCTACACCTTC. The full variable domain, its missing parts supplied by reference TRBV30 and TRBJ1-2, is SQTIHQWPATLVQPVGSPLSLECTVEGTSNPNLYWYRQAAGRGLQLLFYSVGIGQISSEVPQNLSASRPQDRQFILSSKKLLLSDSGFYLCAWSVLTNYGYTFGSGTRLTVV.

This chain connects TRBV7-6 to TRBJ2-7; 8 bases are a match to TRBD1. V lost 4 bases and J lost 4; bases outside the gene matches: 3. This CDR3 is built from 13 residues. Germline CDR1 is SGHVS and CDR2 is FNYEAQ. The CDR3 protein is CASSSYRGYEQYF. In DNA, the CDR3 is TGTGCCAGCAGCTCGTACAGGGGGTACGAGCAGTACTTC.

This chain joins TRBV5-1 and TRBJ1-6, with no clear D. This CDR3 region has 13 residues. Per germline, CDR1 SGHRS and CDR2 YFSETQ. Trimming removed 4 bases from V and 4 bases from J, with 6 bases in between. The CDR3: CASSPDYNSPLHF. The CDR3 DNA is TGCGCCAGCAGCCCCGATTATAATTCACCCCTCCACTTT.

V usage is TRBV4-1 and J usage is TRBJ2-2, with a weak D call TRBD1 (6 bases). The V and J ends lost 6 bases and 0 bases respectively, with 14 bases between them. The CDR3 loop spans 16 amino acids. Looked up from germline, CDR1 is MGHRA and CDR2 is YSYEKL. The CDR3 here is CASSRNTGSNTGELFF. As DNA, the CDR3 is TGCGCCAGCAGTCGTAACACAGGGTCGAACACCGGGGAGCTGTTTTTT.